These 29 T cell receptor beta chains came from one sample sequenced in a study of blood T cell repertoires in COVID-19. TCRdb's table, derived via immunoSEQ multiplex PCR, lists solely in-frame clones and lacks some. Of 150,000 to 200,000 clones listed, 80% to 90% are singletons. The sample was peripheral blood. All receptors come from a woman of 80 years or more with COVID-19, enrolled during active disease.

The rearrangement uses TRBV3-1 (or the pseudogene TRBV3-2) and TRBJ1-2; D not certain. This CDR3 region has 14 residues. The V end was cut by 1 base, the J end by 5 bases, with 11 bases between. Germline V gene data show CDR1 as LGHDT and CDR2 as YNNKEL (reference sequence). The CDR3 bases are TGTGCCAGCAGCCAAGCGACACCAGAATATGGCTACACCTTC. Encoded protein: CASSQATPEYGYTF.

With respect to this clone: Sequence at one end of the junction differs from germline and may be a read error. The rearrangement joins TRBV4-1 to TRBJ2-1, with 11 bases that match TRBD2. Germline lookup yields CDR1 MGHRA and CDR2 YSYEKL. The CDR3 is 16 amino acids. CDR3 in amino acids: CASSQARLAGRDEQFF. The CDR3 DNA reads TGCGCTAGCAGCCAAGCCCGACTAGCGGGGAGGGATGAGCAGTTCTTC.

The chain is built from TRBV28 and TRBJ2-1; TRBD2 matches 10 bases. J gave up 7 bases and V 4 bases, and 4 bases lay outside the gene matches. From germline, CDR1 is MDHEN and CDR2 SYDVKM. This CDR3 comprises 14 residues. The CDR3 nucleotides are TGTGCCAGCAGTTCTCCGGGACTAGCGAATGAGCAGTTCTTC. Encoded protein: CASSSPGLANEQFF.

The CDR3 sequence is CASSQTALGGATQYF. In DNA form, the CDR3 reads TGCGCCAGCAGCCAAACTGCCCTCGGGGGGGCGACCCAGTACTTC. The chain carries TRBV4-3 and TRBJ2-5; TRBD2 agrees at 8 bases. Germline-derived CDR1 and CDR2 are LGHNA and YSLEER. Trimming removed 2 bases from V and 7 bases from J; junction bases left unmatched: 9. This CDR3 region has 15 residues.

CDR3 in amino acids: CSVAGTEYQPQHF. CDR3 bases: TGCAGCGTCGCCGGGACAGAATATCAGCCCCAGCATTTT. This chain uses TRBV29-1 with TRBJ1-5; 7 nucleotides line up with TRBD1. This CDR3 is 13 amino acids long. The germline V gene has CDR1 SQVTM and CDR2 ANQGSEA. V shed 6 bases, J shed 5 bases, and the junction held 7 bases outside the gene matches.

The chain employs TRBV18 and TRBJ2-5; D is possibly TRBD1 (5 bases). Germline values: CDR1 KGHSH, CDR2 LQKENI. Trimming removed 6 bases from V and 4 bases from J, with 15 bases in between. The CDR3 loop spans 14 amino acids. The CDR3 nucleotides read TGTGCCAGCTCGTCCCCCCAGGGTGTAGAGACCCAGTACTTC. Translated: CASSSPQGVETQYF.

This rearrangement joins TRBV7-9 to TRBJ2-1; tentatively, D is TRBD2 (5 bases). The germline V and J ends were trimmed by 1 base and 7 bases, with 14 bases remaining between them. CDR1 is SEHNR, CDR2 FQNEAQ, per germline (reference sequence). This CDR3 comprises 15 residues. In nucleotides, the CDR3 is TGTGCCAGCAGCTTAGAGGGTCGAGGGCTTAATGAGCAGTTCTTC. This encodes CASSLEGRGLNEQFF. The full variable domain, its missing parts supplied by reference TRBV7-9 and TRBJ2-1, is DTGVSQNPRHKITKRGQNVTFRCDPISEHNRLYWYRQTLGQGPEFLTYFQNEAQLEKSRLLSDRFSAERPKGSFSTLEIQRTEQGDSAMYLCASSLEGRGLNEQFFGPGTRLTVL.

The sample holds a few counts of this clone. Additional DNA sequences in this sample encode the identical CDR3. V usage is TRBV7-9 and J usage is TRBJ2-7, with 10 positions matching TRBD1. The CDR3 is 14 amino acids. Germline values: CDR1 SEHNR, CDR2 FQNEAQ (reference sequence). Trimming took 1 base from V and 4 from J; bases not matched to a gene: 1. The CDR3 spells CASSLVDRGYEQYF. DNA of the CDR3: TGTGCCAGCAGCTTAGTGGACAGGGGGTACGAGCAGTACTTC.

This sequence joins TRBV27 and TRBJ2-1; TRBD2 agrees at 13 bases. J was trimmed by 5 bases and V by 1 base; bases with no gene match: 5. In germline, CDR1 is MNHEY, CDR2 SMNVEV (reference sequence). The CDR3 is 17 amino acids. CDR3 sequence: CASSLWTSGSHNNEQFF. The CDR3 DNA reads as TGTGCCAGCAGTTTATGGACTAGCGGGAGCCATAACAATGAGCAGTTCTTC.

This clone was found a few times. Here the CDR3 DNA reads TGTGCCAGCAGCCCCCCCTCCGGGACAAGTCACGGGGAGCTGTTTTTT. This sequence encodes CASSPPSGTSHGELFF. This chain joins TRBV7-9 and TRBJ2-2; maybe TRBD1 (6 bases). CDR1 is SEHNR and CDR2 is FQNEAQ in the germline V gene (reference sequence). Between the trimmed V and J ends, which lost 5 bases and 7 bases, there was a span of 20 bases. The CDR3 contains 16 residues.

The table lists this clone with a few counts. The chain couples TRBV5-1 to TRBJ1-1, with a weak D call TRBD1 (5 bases). V was clipped by 0 bases and J by 4 bases, with 7 bases between them. CDR1 is SGHRS and CDR2 is YFSETQ in the germline V gene. The CDR3 runs 13 residues. CDR3 region: CASSLGGATEAFF. The CDR3, as DNA: TGCGCCAGCAGCTTGGGCGGGGCCACTGAAGCTTTCTTT.

V usage is TRBV5-4 and J usage is TRBJ2-2; 15 nucleotides agree with TRBD2. The germline gives CDR1 SGHNT, CDR2 YYREEE (reference sequence). The CDR3 spans 17 residues. With V trimmed by 4 bases and J by 4 bases, 5 bases remained unmatched. The DNA of the CDR3 is TGTGCCAGCAGCACCCGGACTAGCGGGAGGGGCACCGGGGAGCTGTTTTTT. Amino acid sequence: CASSTRTSGRGTGELFF.

This chain joins TRBV6-5 and TRBJ2-7, with 7 bases aligning to TRBD1. The trim removed 6 bases at V and 6 bases at J, leaving 8 bases unmatched. Germline values: CDR1 MNHEY, CDR2 SVGAGI. The CDR3 spans 13 residues. The CDR3, as DNA: TGTGCCAGCAGCGATAGACAGGGTCGCGAGCAGTACTTC. Its protein product is CASSDRQGREQYF.

Only one count was recorded for this clone. The chain uses TRBV18 and TRBJ1-3; a possible D gene is TRBD1 (5 bases). This CDR3 region has 19 residues. The ends were cut back, 5 bases at V and 0 bases at J, with 23 bases in the middle. In germline, CDR1 is KGHSH, CDR2 LQKENI. The CDR3 here is CASSVDRLQFSVSGNTIYF. The CDR3 nucleotides read TGTGCCAGCTCAGTAGACAGACTCCAATTTTCCGTCTCTGGAAACACCATATATTTT.

This clone has only one observation. The chain recombines TRBV6-8 with TRBJ2-6; possible D gene TRBD2, 6 bases. The CDR3 runs 16 residues. Germline CDR1 reads MNHGY; CDR2 reads SAAAGT. V was shortened by 11 bases and J by 1 base, with 18 bases between the two germline ends. The CDR3 nucleotides are TGTGCCGGCAACCCCCGTAGCGGATCTGGGGCCAACGTCCTGACTTTC. This gives the protein CAGNPRSGSGANVLTF.

This chain joins TRBV7-9 and TRBJ2-7; 9 bases fit TRBD1. V was pared by 8 bases and J by 0 bases, with 11 bases of the junction left unmatched. Germline V gene data show CDR1 as SEHNR and CDR2 as FQNEAQ (reference sequence). CDR3 length equals 16 residues. CDR3 protein: CASWRTGQGSSYEQYF. The CDR3 DNA reads as TGTGCCAGCTGGCGTACGGGACAGGGAAGCTCCTACGAGCAGTACTTC.

As regards this clone: The junction differs from germline at one of its ends, possibly a read error. The chain carries TRBV19 and TRBJ1-6, with TRBD1 matching 7 bases. Germline CDR1 reads LNHDA; CDR2 reads SQIVND (reference sequence). The CDR3 has 15 amino acids. The CDR3 nucleotides read TGTGCCAGCAGTACGTTTCAGGGGGGAAATTCACCCCTCCACTTT. This codes for CASSTFQGGNSPLHF.

V and J are TRBV9 and TRBJ2-7, with 9 nucleotides matching TRBD1. The V and J ends lost 2 bases and 0 bases, in that order; junction bases with no gene match: 3. CDR3 length: 15 residues. Germline CDR1 is SGDLS and CDR2 is YYNGEE. This CDR3 is CASSVGTGSSYEQYF. CDR3 sequence (DNA): TGTGCCAGCAGCGTGGGGACAGGGAGCTCCTACGAGCAGTACTTC.

The rearrangement uses TRBV11-3 and TRBJ1-6, with TRBD1 matching 9 bases. From germline, CDR1 is SGHNT and CDR2 YENEEA. This CDR3 comprises 17 residues. J was trimmed by 6 bases and V by 8 bases; bases with no gene match: 14. In DNA, the CDR3 is TGTGCCAGCGGCAGGGGGACAGGGAGATTTTCTAATTCACCCCTCCACTTT. It is translated as CASGRGTGRFSNSPLHF.

The chain is built from TRBV19 and TRBJ2-7; TRBD1 matches 7 bases. With V trimmed by 4 bases and J by 0 bases, 3 bases remained unmatched. Germline CDR1 and CDR2: LNHDA and SQIVND (reference sequence). This CDR3 comprises 14 residues. Here the CDR3 DNA reads TGTGCCAGTAGTAAGTGGGACAGCTCCTACGAGCAGTACTTC. It is translated as CASSKWDSSYEQYF.

V usage is TRBV3-1 (or the pseudogene TRBV3-2) and J usage is TRBJ1-1, with TRBD1 matching 9 bases. The V gene's germline CDR1 is LGHDT and CDR2 YNNKEL (reference sequence). The CDR3 has 14 residues. V was pared by 5 bases and J by 5 bases, with 6 bases of the junction left unmatched. DNA of the CDR3: TGTGCCAGCAGCGCTGGGACAGGGCGAACTGAAGCTTTCTTT. Its translation is CASSAGTGRTEAFF.

This chain links TRBV19 with TRBJ1-2; 8 bases agree with TRBD1. From germline, CDR1 is LNHDA and CDR2 SQIVND (reference sequence). The CDR3 sequence is 15 residues long. The V segment lost 7 bases and the J segment 0 bases; nucleotides outside the gene matches: 7. This CDR3 reads CASTHPQGANYGYTF. CDR3 sequence (DNA): TGTGCCAGTACCCACCCACAGGGGGCTAACTATGGCTACACCTTC.

This clone was counted a few times. V usage is TRBV7-2 and J usage is TRBJ1-1, with D hard to call. The CDR3 covers 13 residues. Germline CDR1 reads SGHTA; CDR2 reads FQGNSA. V was clipped by 4 bases and J by 4 bases, with 10 bases between them. In nucleotides, the CDR3 is TGTGCCAGCAGCTGGAAGACGGGCACTGAAGCTTTCTTT. This sequence encodes CASSWKTGTEAFF.

V is TRBV5-1 and J is TRBJ1-4; D is possibly TRBD1 (5 bases). Per germline, CDR1 SGHRS and CDR2 YFSETQ. CDR3 length equals 13 residues. Trimming removed 4 bases at V and 13 bases at J, with 17 bases between. The CDR3: CASSISGGDALFF. The CDR3 coding sequence is TGCGCCAGCAGCATTTCTGGCGGGGACGCACTGTTTTTT.

V usage is TRBV7-8 and J usage is TRBJ1-5; possible D gene TRBD1, 5 bases. The V and J ends lost 0 bases and 3 bases respectively, with 12 bases between them. CDR1 is SGHVS and CDR2 is FQNEAQ in the germline V gene. This CDR3 region has 16 residues. DNA for the CDR3: TGTGCCAGCAGCTTAGCTGTGGGGCAGCTCAATCAGCCCCAGCATTTT. This codes for CASSLAVGQLNQPQHF. Filled out from reference TRBV7-8 and TRBJ1-5, the complete variable domain reads GAGVSQSPRYKVAKRGQDVALRCDPISGHVSLFWYQQALGQGPEFLTYFQNEAQLDKSGLPSDRFFAERPEGSVSTLKIQRTQQEDSAVYLCASSLAVGQLNQPQHFGDGTRLSIL.

V is TRBV10-3 and J is TRBJ2-5, with 8 bases matching TRBD2. The CDR3 consists of 14 residues. Germline trimming cut 6 bases from V and 5 bases from J; bases unmatched to any gene: 8. Per germline, CDR1 ENHRY and CDR2 SYGVKD. The CDR3 here is CAIRRAGEGETQYF. As DNA, the CDR3 is TGTGCCATCAGGAGAGCGGGGGAGGGTGAGACCCAGTACTTC.

The J gene is TRBJ2-1, the V gene TRBV6-2 or TRBV6-3, with a possible D match to TRBD1 (7 bases). Germline V lookup: CDR1 MNHEY, CDR2 SVGEGT. This CDR3 has 17 residues. Trimming took off 6 bases at V and 1 base at J, with 19 bases between the two ends. The CDR3 sequence is CASSPRGVTLSYNEQFF. Written as DNA, the CDR3 is TGTGCCAGCAGCCCCAGGGGGGTCACCCTTTCCTACAATGAGCAGTTCTTC.

The chain links TRBV4-1 to TRBJ2-1, with 9 bases that match TRBD1. There are 16 residues in the CDR3. V dropped 4 bases and J dropped 4; count of bases not matched to a gene: 8. From germline, CDR1 is MGHRA and CDR2 YSYEKL. CDR3: CASSRSSGQGYNEQFF. The CDR3 nucleotides are TGCGCCAGCAGCCGCTCATCGGGACAGGGTTACAATGAGCAGTTCTTC.

The chain couples TRBV19 to TRBJ2-3; 8 positions match TRBD2. Germline lookup yields CDR1 LNHDA and CDR2 SQIVND (reference sequence). The CDR3 covers 16 residues. V lost 6 bases and J lost 2; bases outside the gene matches: 10. The CDR3 sequence is CASRAVPGGPTDTQYF. For the CDR3, the DNA is TGTGCCAGTAGGGCCGTCCCGGGAGGGCCCACAGATACGCAGTATTTT.